This T cell receptor (beta chain) was recovered during a study of blood T cells in healthy people across ages. Whole-study results and caveats: The authors considered diversity estimates from one million T cells to be underestimates.

The ends were cut back, 5 bases at V and 11 bases at J, with 18 bases in the middle. Germline CDR1 and CDR2: SGHVS and FQNEAQ. The CDR3 is made up of 13 amino acids. Notes on this clonotype: Its antigen is still unknown.

Alongside a J-beta primer mix, a sample-barcoded 5' primer served in a second PCR lasting roughly 7 to 12 cycles. TCRdb re-derived calls from the 5' RACE reads in MiXCR, one entry per CDR3 protein. The table records hundreds of thousands of distinct CDR3 sequences, around 42% of them present only once. This receptor was taken from a man between 60 and 70 years old in good health. The chain carries TRBV7-8 and TRBJ2-5, with D perhaps assigned TRBD1 or TRBD2 (5 bases each). The sequenced sample consisted of blood. CDR3 sequence: CASSRDRHNEQYF. CDR3 DNA: TGTGCCAGCAGCAGGGACCGCCACAATGAGCAGTACTTC.